This T cell receptor (beta chain) was identified in a study of T-cell reconstitution after alpha-beta-depleted transplantation in children. General study findings and limits: T-cell numbers and diversity one year post-transplant derived largely from freshly generated T cells. For some patients, TCRbeta diversity was high at day 60 because of recipient T cells and thymic progenitors that survived. The study reportedly traced alpha-beta T cells about two months after transplant to several hundred expanded graft clones.

V gave up 1 base and J gave up 6 bases, with 13 bases separating them. This CDR3 spans 14 amino acids. The library targeted TCRbeta and was prepared with unique molecular identifiers. TCRdb used MiXCR to reprocess the PCR reads, holding one entry per CDR3 protein. Here the sample spans 700,000 to 950,000 distinct CDR3 sequences, 16% being singletons. This clonotype was seen repeatedly, ten times or more. The antigen is undetermined. This clonotype was sampled from a male patient under 18 who had a stem cell transplant for acute lymphoblastic leukemia, so the T cells may come from the graft donor. J is TRBJ2-7 and V is TRBV12-3 or TRBV12-4; D not certain. The starting material was PBMCs, mostly from graft donor cells, obtained 360 days after TCRalphabeta/CD19-depleted stem cell transplant. CDR3 loop: CASSLGAIWFEQYF. The CDR3 DNA reads as TGTGCCAGCAGTTTAGGCGCAATATGGTTCGAGCAGTACTTC.